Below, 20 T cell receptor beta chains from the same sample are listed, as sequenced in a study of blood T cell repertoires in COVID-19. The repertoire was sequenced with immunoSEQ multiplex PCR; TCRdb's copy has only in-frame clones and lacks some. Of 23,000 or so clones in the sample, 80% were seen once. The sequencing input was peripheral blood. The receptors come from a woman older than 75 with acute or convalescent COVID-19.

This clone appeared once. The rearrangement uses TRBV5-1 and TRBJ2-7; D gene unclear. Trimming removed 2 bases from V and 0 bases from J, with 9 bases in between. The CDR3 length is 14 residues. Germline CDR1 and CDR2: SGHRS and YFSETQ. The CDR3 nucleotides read TGCGCCAGCAGCTTCTATTTGAGCTCCTACGAGCAGTACTTC. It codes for CASSFYLSSYEQYF. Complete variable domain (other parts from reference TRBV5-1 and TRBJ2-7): KAGVTQTPRYLIKTRGQQVTLSCSPISGHRSVSWYQQTPGQGLQFLFEYFSETQRNKGNFPGRFSGRQFSNSRSEMNVSTLELGDSALYLCASSFYLSSYEQYFGPGTRLTVT.

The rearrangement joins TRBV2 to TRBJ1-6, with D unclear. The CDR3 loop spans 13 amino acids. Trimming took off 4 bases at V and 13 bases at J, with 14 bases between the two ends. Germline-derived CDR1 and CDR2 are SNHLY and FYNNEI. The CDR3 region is CASSGRSPGPLHF. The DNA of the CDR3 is TGTGCCAGCAGTGGGCGGTCCCCTGGGCCCCTCCACTTT.

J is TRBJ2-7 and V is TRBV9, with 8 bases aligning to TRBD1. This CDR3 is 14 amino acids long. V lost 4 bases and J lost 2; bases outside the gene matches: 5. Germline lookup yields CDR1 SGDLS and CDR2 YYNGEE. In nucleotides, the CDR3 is TGTGCCAGCAGCCCCCGGACAGGGCCCTACGAGCAGTACTTC. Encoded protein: CASSPRTGPYEQYF.

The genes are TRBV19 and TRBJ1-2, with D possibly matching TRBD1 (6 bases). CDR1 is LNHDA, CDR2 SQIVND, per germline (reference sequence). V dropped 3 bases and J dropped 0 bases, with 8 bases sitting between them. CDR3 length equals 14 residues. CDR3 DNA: TGTGCCAGTAGTATCAGGGGATCTAACTATGGCTACACCTTC. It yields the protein CASSIRGSNYGYTF.

CDR3 DNA sequence: TGTGCCAGCAGCTTGGTCAGGGGGACAGATACGCAGTATTTT. Amino acids: CASSLVRGTDTQYF. The V call is TRBV5-4, the J call TRBJ2-3, with 7 bases fitting TRBD1. Germline V gives CDR1 SGHNT, CDR2 YYREEE (reference sequence). V gave up 0 bases and J gave up 3 bases; unmatched junction bases: 1. There are 14 residues in the CDR3.

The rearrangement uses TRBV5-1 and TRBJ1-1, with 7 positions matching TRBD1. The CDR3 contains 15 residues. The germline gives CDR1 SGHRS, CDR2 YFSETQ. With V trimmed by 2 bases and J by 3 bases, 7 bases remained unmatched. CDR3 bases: TGCGCCAGCAGCTTCACCCAGGGGGTCGACACTGAAGCTTTCTTT. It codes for CASSFTQGVDTEAFF.

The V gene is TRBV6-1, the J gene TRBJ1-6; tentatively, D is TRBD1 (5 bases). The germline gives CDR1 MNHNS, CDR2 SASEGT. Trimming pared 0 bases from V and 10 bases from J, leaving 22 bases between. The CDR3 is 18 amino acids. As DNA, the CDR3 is TGTGCCAGCAGTGAAGCAAGGGGCCGACGGCCTTGGGGATCACCCCTCCACTTT. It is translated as CASSEARGRRPWGSPLHF.

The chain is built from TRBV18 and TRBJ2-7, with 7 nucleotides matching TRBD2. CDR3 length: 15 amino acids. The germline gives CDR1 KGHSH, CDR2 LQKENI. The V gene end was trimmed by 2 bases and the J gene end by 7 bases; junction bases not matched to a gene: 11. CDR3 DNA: TGTGCCAGCTCACCATCGGGGGAGGGTACTAGTGAGCAGTACTTC. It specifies CASSPSGEGTSEQYF.

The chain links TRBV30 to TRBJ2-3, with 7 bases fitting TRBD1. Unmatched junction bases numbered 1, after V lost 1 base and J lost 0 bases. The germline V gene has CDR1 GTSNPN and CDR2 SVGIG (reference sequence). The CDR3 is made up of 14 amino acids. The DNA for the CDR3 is TGTGCCTGGAGTGGGGGACAGAGCACAGATACGCAGTATTTT. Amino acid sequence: CAWSGGQSTDTQYF.

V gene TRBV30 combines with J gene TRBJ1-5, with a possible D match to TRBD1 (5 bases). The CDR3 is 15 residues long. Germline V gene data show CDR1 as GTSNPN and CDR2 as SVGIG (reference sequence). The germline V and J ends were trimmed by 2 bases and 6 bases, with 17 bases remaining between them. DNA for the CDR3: TGTGCCTGGAGTATAGGGCAGGGCCTGGCTCAGCCCCAGCATTTT. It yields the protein CAWSIGQGLAQPQHF.

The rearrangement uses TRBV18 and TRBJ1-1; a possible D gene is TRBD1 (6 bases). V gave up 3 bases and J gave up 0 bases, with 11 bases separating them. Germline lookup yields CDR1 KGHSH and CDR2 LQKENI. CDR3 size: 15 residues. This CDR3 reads CASSPRTDLNTEAFF. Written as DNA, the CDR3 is TGTGCCAGCTCACCTCGGACAGATTTGAACACTGAAGCTTTCTTT.

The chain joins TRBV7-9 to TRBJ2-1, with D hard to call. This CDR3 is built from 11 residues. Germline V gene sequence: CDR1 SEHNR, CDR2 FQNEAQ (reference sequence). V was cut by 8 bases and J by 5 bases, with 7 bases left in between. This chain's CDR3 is CASSLDNEQFF. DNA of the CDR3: TGTGCCAGCTCCCTCGACAATGAGCAGTTCTTC. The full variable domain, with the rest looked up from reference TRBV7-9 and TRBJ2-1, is DTGVSQNPRHKITKRGQNVTFRCDPISEHNRLYWYRQTLGQGPEFLTYFQNEAQLEKSRLLSDRFSAERPKGSFSTLEIQRTEQGDSAMYLCASSLDNEQFFGPGTRLTVL.

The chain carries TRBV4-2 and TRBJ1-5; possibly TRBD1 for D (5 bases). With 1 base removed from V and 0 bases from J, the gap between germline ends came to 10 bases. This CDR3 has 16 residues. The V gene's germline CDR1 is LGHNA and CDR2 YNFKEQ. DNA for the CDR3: TGTGCCAGCAGCCAAGCGGCGGGGGATAGCAATCAGCCCCAGCATTTT. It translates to CASSQAAGDSNQPQHF.

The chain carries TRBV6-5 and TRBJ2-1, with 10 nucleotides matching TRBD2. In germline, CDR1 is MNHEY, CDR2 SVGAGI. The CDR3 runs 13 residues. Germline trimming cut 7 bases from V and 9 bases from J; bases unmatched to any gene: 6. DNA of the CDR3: TGTGCCAGCATGGTAGCGGGGGGTAGTGAGCAGTTCTTC. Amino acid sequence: CASMVAGGSEQFF.

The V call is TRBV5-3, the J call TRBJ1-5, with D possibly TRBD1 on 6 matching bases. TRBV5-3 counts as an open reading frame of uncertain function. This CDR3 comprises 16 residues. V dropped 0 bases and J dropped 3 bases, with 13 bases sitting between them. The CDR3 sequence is CARSLVIGGDNQPQHF. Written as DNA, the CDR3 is TGTGCCAGAAGCTTGGTAATAGGGGGAGACAATCAGCCCCAGCATTTT.

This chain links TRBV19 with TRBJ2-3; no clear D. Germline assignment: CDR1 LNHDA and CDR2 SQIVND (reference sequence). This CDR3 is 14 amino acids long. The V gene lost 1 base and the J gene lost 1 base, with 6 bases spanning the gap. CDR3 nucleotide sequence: TGTGCCAGTAGTATAGGCCAGGGCACAGATACGCAGTATTTT. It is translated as CASSIGQGTDTQYF.

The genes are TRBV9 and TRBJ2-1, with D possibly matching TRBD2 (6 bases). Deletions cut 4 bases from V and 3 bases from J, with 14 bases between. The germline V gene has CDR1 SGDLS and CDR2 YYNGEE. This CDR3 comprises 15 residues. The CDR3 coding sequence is TGTGCCAGCAGCCCTGGGCTAGCGTTCTACAATGAGCAGTTCTTC. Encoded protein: CASSPGLAFYNEQFF. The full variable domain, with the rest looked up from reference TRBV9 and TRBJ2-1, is DSGVTQTPKHLITATGQRVTLRCSPRSGDLSVYWYQQSLDQGLQFLIQYYNGEERAKGNILERFSAQQFPDLHSELNLSSLELGDSALYFCASSPGLAFYNEQFFGPGTRLTVL.

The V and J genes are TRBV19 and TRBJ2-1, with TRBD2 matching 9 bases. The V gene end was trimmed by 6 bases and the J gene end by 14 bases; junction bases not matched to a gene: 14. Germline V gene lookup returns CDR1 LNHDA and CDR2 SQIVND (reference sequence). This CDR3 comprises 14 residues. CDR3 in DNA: TGTGCCAGTAGGGGCGATAGCGGGAGCCGGGATGAGTTCTTC. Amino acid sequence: CASRGDSGSRDEFF.

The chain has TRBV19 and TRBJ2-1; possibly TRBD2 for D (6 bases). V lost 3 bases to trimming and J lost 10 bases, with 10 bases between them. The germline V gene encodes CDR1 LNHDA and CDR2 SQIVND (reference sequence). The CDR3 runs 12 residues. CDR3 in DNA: TGTGCCAGTAGTATTAAGGCGGGGGAGCAGTTCTTC. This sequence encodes CASSIKAGEQFF.

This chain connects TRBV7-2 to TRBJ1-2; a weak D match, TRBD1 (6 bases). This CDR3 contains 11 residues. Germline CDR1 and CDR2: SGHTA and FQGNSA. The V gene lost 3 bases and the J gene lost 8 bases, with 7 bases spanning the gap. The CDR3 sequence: CASSLRGGYTF. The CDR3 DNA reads TGTGCCAGCAGCTTGAGGGGGGGCTACACCTTC.